The T cell receptor (beta chain) under discussion was sequenced for a study of cytomegalovirus exposure and HLA in healthy donors. PCR used 60 Vbeta primers and 13 Jbeta primers. Libraries were prepared by immunoSEQ multiplex PCR; TCRdb keeps only in-frame clonotypes and omits some of them. This table has 85,000 to 90,000 clones, 65% to 80% appearing once. Study-level findings and limits: TCR beta sequences reportedly predicted the HLA-A and HLA-B alleles of most subjects accurately. It was reportedly the case that the classifier diagnosed cytomegalovirus status with high specificity and sensitivity. The listing of 160 or so TCR beta chains classed them as cytomegalovirus-associated.

Regarding this clone: Its specificity is not known.

The sequencing sample was made of PBMCs. This TCR was sampled from a man in his thirties or forties in good health and CMV-seronegative.

This CDR3 reads CASSIRTEHSNQPQHF. CDR3 coding DNA: TGTGCCAGTAGTATAAGGACAGAGCATAGCAATCAGCCCCAGCATTTT. V usage is TRBV19 and J usage is TRBJ1-5; a possible D gene is TRBD1 (6 bases). V was clipped by 2 bases and J by 0 bases, with 11 bases between them. The CDR3 covers 16 residues. Per germline, CDR1 LNHDA and CDR2 SQIVND (reference sequence).